This passage covers 31 T cell receptor beta chains from one sample sequenced in a study of cytomegalovirus exposure and HLA in healthy donors. Primers included in the PCR were 60 Vbeta and 13 Jbeta primers. Produced via immunoSEQ multiplex PCR; TCRdb's table is partial and in-frame only. Here the sample spans under 200,000 clones, over 9.5% being singletons. Sequencing was carried out using PBMCs. These receptor sequences come from a man over 45 in good health and CMV-seropositive.

The rearrangement joins TRBV6-5 to TRBJ1-1; D unclear. Trimming pared 6 bases from V and 0 bases from J, leaving 11 bases between. From germline, CDR1 is MNHEY and CDR2 SVGAGI. This CDR3 has 14 amino acids. The CDR3 region is CASRLTELNTEAFF. CDR3 sequence (DNA): TGTGCCAGCAGGCTTACAGAGTTGAACACTGAAGCTTTCTTT.

The chain links TRBV5-6 to TRBJ1-1; D is perhaps TRBD1 (5 bases). V was trimmed by 4 bases and J by 4 bases, leaving 17 bases between them. Germline CDR1 reads SGHDT; CDR2 reads YYEEEE. This CDR3 is 15 amino acids long. DNA of the CDR3: TGTGCCAGCAGCGCGCGGGGGGGGAGGGGCACTGAAGCTTTCTTT. It yields the protein CASSARGGRGTEAFF.

This clone has just a few counts. It is likely a read error, because the conserved phenylalanine at the end of the CDR3 is missing. The chain's CDR3 is CASSLVQDEKLFV. The DNA of the CDR3 is TGCGCCAGCAGCTTGGTACAGGATGAAAAACTGTTTGTT. V and J are TRBV5-1 and TRBJ1-4; D might be TRBD1 (5 bases). This CDR3 spans 13 amino acids. Germline V gene lookup returns CDR1 SGHRS and CDR2 YFSETQ. Trimming shortened V by 0 bases and J by 6 bases, and 6 bases separated the two germline ends.

This clone was seen only a few times. The V call is TRBV10-2, the J call TRBJ2-5, with TRBD1 as a possible D gene (6 bases). CDR1 and CDR2 from the germline V gene are WSHSY and SAAADI. Trimming removed 4 bases from V and 5 bases from J, with 11 bases in between. This CDR3 contains 13 residues. CDR3 bases: TGCGCCAGCAGTGGCCAGGGGAAGGAGACCCAGTACTTC. Translation: CASSGQGKETQYF.

This chain links TRBV2 with TRBJ1-6; D uncertain. The germline CDR1 and CDR2 sequences are SNHLY and FYNNEI. Trimming stripped 7 bases from V and 0 bases from J, with 7 bases between. This CDR3 is 14 amino acids long. The CDR3 protein is CASMRSSYNSPLHF. CDR3 nucleotides: TGTGCCAGCATGCGAAGCTCCTATAATTCACCCCTCCACTTT.

This clone occurred a few times. The chain employs TRBV4-1 and TRBJ2-3, with TRBD2 matching 7 bases. The V gene end was trimmed by 4 bases and the J gene end by 2 bases; junction bases not matched to a gene: 6. CDR3 length: 15 amino acids. Germline values: CDR1 MGHRA, CDR2 YSYEKL. CDR3 sequence: CASSPREATTDTQYF. The CDR3 bases are TGCGCCAGCAGCCCCCGGGAGGCCACCACAGATACGCAGTATTTT.

The rearrangement joins TRBV28 to TRBJ1-1; 7 bases align to TRBD1. The ends lost 5 bases at V and 4 bases at J; junction bases unmatched: 10. This CDR3 spans 15 amino acids. Germline V gene lookup returns CDR1 MDHEN and CDR2 SYDVKM. The CDR3 loop is CASSARQGRGTEAFF. Written as DNA, the CDR3 is TGTGCCAGCAGTGCTCGACAGGGACGAGGCACTGAAGCTTTCTTT.

The chain combines TRBV19 with TRBJ1-5; 8 nucleotides line up with TRBD1. This CDR3 spans 15 amino acids. CDR1 is LNHDA and CDR2 is SQIVND in the germline V gene (reference sequence). With V trimmed by 9 bases and J by 1 base, 8 bases remained unmatched. Written as DNA, the CDR3 is TGTGCCAGCACCAGGGACAGGAGAAGCAATCAGCCCCAGCATTTT. It codes for CASTRDRRSNQPQHF.

This clone was seen a few times. The chain joins TRBV30 to TRBJ1-1, with D perhaps TRBD1 (6 bases). Trimming left V 8 bases short and J 12 bases short, with 28 bases between. Germline V gives CDR1 GTSNPN, CDR2 SVGIG (reference sequence). CDR3 size: 14 residues. CDR3 nucleotide sequence: TGTGCCCGGGGGGCCTCCCACAACAGGGAGGTAACTTTCTTT. It yields the protein CARGASHNREVTFF.

This rearrangement joins TRBV9 to TRBJ2-2; possible D gene TRBD1, 5 bases. This CDR3 region has 14 residues. Trimming left V 4 bases short and J 5 bases short, with 12 bases between. CDR1 SGDLS and CDR2 YYNGEE come from the germline V gene. Here the CDR3 reads CASSMPGFTGELFF. Written as DNA, the CDR3 is TGTGCCAGCAGCATGCCAGGGTTTACCGGGGAGCTGTTTTTT.

The rearrangement joins TRBV5-1 to TRBJ2-2; TRBD2 matches at 9 bases. V lost 3 bases, J lost 0 bases, and 18 bases stayed unmatched. Germline V CDR1 and CDR2: SGHRS, YFSETQ. The CDR3 covers 21 residues. CDR3 region: CASSSGLLLERGAANTGELFF. CDR3 nucleotides: TGCGCCAGCAGCTCCGGCTTGCTTTTGGAGCGGGGGGCGGCGAACACCGGGGAGCTGTTTTTT.

This chain uses TRBV29-1 with TRBJ1-2, with TRBD1 matching over 11 bases. V shed 5 bases, J shed 0 bases, and the junction held 8 bases outside the gene matches. This CDR3 spans 16 amino acids. From germline, CDR1 is SQVTM and CDR2 ANQGSEA. The CDR3: CSVPGQGALANYGYTF. DNA of the CDR3: TGCAGCGTTCCCGGACAGGGGGCTCTAGCTAACTATGGCTACACCTTC.

This clone came up a few times. The CDR3 sequence: CASSWGRNYGYTF. CDR3 bases: TGCGCCAGCAGCTGGGGCAGGAACTATGGCTACACCTTC. The V call is TRBV4-3, the J call TRBJ1-2; D might be TRBD1 (5 bases). V was cut by 5 bases and J by 2 bases, with 9 bases left in between. The germline gives CDR1 LGHNA, CDR2 YSLEER. This CDR3 is built from 13 residues.

The chain recombines TRBV11-2 with TRBJ2-7; D call uncertain. CDR1 is SGHAT and CDR2 is FQNNGV in the germline V gene. The length of the CDR3 is 14 residues. V shed 4 bases and J shed 2 bases, with 12 bases lying between them. The CDR3 loop reads CASSSSDGAYEQYV. DNA of the CDR3: TGTGCCAGCAGCTCTTCTGACGGAGCCTACGAGCAGTACGTC.

This clone has just a few counts. This chain uses TRBV27 with TRBJ2-5, with D unclear. The CDR3 is 14 residues long. Deletions cut 4 bases from V and 1 base from J, with 10 bases between. Germline lookup yields CDR1 MNHEY and CDR2 SMNVEV (reference sequence). CDR3 in amino acids: CASSSLRGQETQYF. DNA of the CDR3: TGTGCCAGCAGTTCCCTAAGAGGCCAAGAGACCCAGTACTTC.

This clone has a handful of counts. The chain couples TRBV19 to TRBJ2-3; TRBD2 matches 11 bases. In germline, CDR1 is LNHDA, CDR2 SQIVND (reference sequence). Unmatched junction bases numbered 15, after V lost 4 bases and J lost 6 bases. CDR3 length: 18 residues. CDR3 residues: CASSRTSGGLLSRDTQYF. The CDR3 DNA is TGTGCCAGTAGTAGAACTAGCGGGGGATTACTTAGCAGGGATACGCAGTATTTT.

The genes are TRBV7-9 and TRBJ2-2, with TRBD1 as a possible D gene (6 bases). CDR3 length: 16 amino acids. Germline CDR1 SEHNR, CDR2 FQNEAQ (reference sequence). V lost 4 bases to trimming and J lost 1 base, with 13 bases between them. CDR3 loop: CASSSYLDRNTGELFF. Here the CDR3 DNA reads TGTGCCAGCAGCTCCTATTTGGACAGGAACACCGGGGAGCTGTTTTTT.

This clone came up once. The rearrangement links TRBV11-2 to TRBJ2-3; TRBD2 aligns across 7 bases. V lost 1 base and J lost 3; bases outside the gene matches: 13. Germline CDR1 and CDR2: SGHAT and FQNNGV. This CDR3 comprises 18 residues. DNA for the CDR3: TGTGCCAGCAGCTTAGCCTTCACAGCGGGGCGATATACAGATACGCAGTATTTT. Amino acid sequence: CASSLAFTAGRYTDTQYF.

The CDR3 DNA reads TGTGCCAGCAGTGAAATCGCAGATACGCAGTATTTT. As protein: CASSEIADTQYF. V is TRBV2 and J is TRBJ2-3; D is uncertain. This CDR3 has 12 residues. V lost 2 bases to trimming and J lost 4 bases, with 4 bases between them. Germline values: CDR1 SNHLY, CDR2 FYNNEI.

This clone was detected a few times. The chain couples TRBV9 to TRBJ2-1; 12 positions match TRBD2. CDR1 and CDR2 from the germline V gene are SGDLS and YYNGEE. The CDR3 runs to 16 residues. V lost 0 bases, J lost 7 bases, and 5 bases stayed unmatched. The CDR3 DNA reads TGTGCCAGCAGCGTAGAGCTAGCGGGGGGGTTGAATGAGCAGTTCTTC. Translated, it gives CASSVELAGGLNEQFF.

The chain uses TRBV5-1 and TRBJ2-2; 7 nucleotides agree with TRBD1. V lost 6 bases to trimming and J lost 0 bases; unmatched junction nucleotides: 5. The V gene's germline CDR1 is SGHRS and CDR2 YFSETQ. This CDR3 is 15 amino acids long. CDR3 sequence (DNA): TGCGCCAGCACAACCGGGACAGCGAACACCGGGGAGCTGTTTTTT. The encoded protein is CASTTGTANTGELFF.

The chain joins TRBV5-4 to TRBJ1-2, with 9 bases that match TRBD1. V was pared by 2 bases and J by 7 bases, with 9 bases of the junction left unmatched. The CDR3 loop spans 15 amino acids. The germline V gene encodes CDR1 SGHNT and CDR2 YYREEE (reference sequence). This CDR3 reads CASSFTGGGRVGYTF. The CDR3 nucleotides are TGTGCCAGCAGCTTTACAGGGGGCGGGCGTGTTGGCTACACCTTC. The full variable domain, in which reference TRBV5-4 and TRBJ1-2 provide the parts outside the CDR3, is ETGVTQSPTHLIKTRGQQVTLRCSSQSGHNTVSWYQQALGQGPQFIFQYYREEENGRGNFPPRFSGLQFPNYSSELNVNALELDDSALYLCASSFTGGGRVGYTFGSGTRLTVV.

This rearrangement joins TRBV23-1 to TRBJ2-7, with TRBD1 matching 11 bases. TRBV23-1 is an ORF; its function is uncertain. With V trimmed by 6 bases and J by 6 bases, 10 bases remained unmatched. This CDR3 contains 15 residues. The CDR3 spells CASSRRGQGDLEQYF. CDR3 sequence (DNA): TGCGCCAGCAGCCGGCGGGGACAGGGGGATCTCGAGCAGTACTTC.

As regards this clone: Other DNA sequences in the same sample also yield this CDR3. V and J are TRBV11-3 and TRBJ2-7; the match to TRBD1 covers 9 bases. Germline CDR1 and CDR2: SGHNT and YENEEA. V was pared by 4 bases and J by 6 bases, with 7 bases of the junction left unmatched. The CDR3 sequence is 14 residues long. This chain's CDR3 is CASSSRDRDLEQYF. CDR3 nucleotide sequence: TGTGCCAGCAGCTCCCGGGACAGGGACCTCGAGCAGTACTTC.

The V call is TRBV5-1, the J call TRBJ1-4, with D tentatively TRBD1 (5 bases). V dropped 3 bases and J dropped 6 bases, with 15 bases sitting between them. The CDR3 covers 15 residues. Germline-derived CDR1 and CDR2 are SGHRS and YFSETQ. CDR3: CASSSSGTWDEKLFF. Here the CDR3 DNA reads TGCGCCAGCAGCTCGTCCGGGACTTGGGATGAAAAACTGTTTTTT. Full variable domain (missing parts from reference TRBV5-1 and TRBJ1-4): KAGVTQTPRYLIKTRGQQVTLSCSPISGHRSVSWYQQTPGQGLQFLFEYFSETQRNKGNFPGRFSGRQFSNSRSEMNVSTLELGDSALYLCASSSSGTWDEKLFFGSGTQLSVL.

A few counts support this clone. The CDR3 loop reads CASSLITGVTEAFF. The CDR3 region has the DNA TGTGCCAGCAGCTTAATCACAGGGGTCACTGAAGCTTTCTTT. This chain uses TRBV7-9 with TRBJ1-1; 7 bases fit TRBD1. The CDR3 loop spans 14 amino acids. Trimming took 2 bases from V and 4 from J; bases not matched to a gene: 4. CDR1 is SEHNR and CDR2 is FQNEAQ in the germline V gene (reference sequence).

V gene TRBV6-1 combines with J gene TRBJ2-5; D is unclear. Germline CDR1 MNHNS, CDR2 SASEGT. The CDR3 loop spans 13 amino acids. V lost 1 base to trimming and J lost 1 base, with 4 bases between them. In DNA, the CDR3 is TGTGCCAGCAGTGAAGTCGGCCAAGAGACCCAGTACTTC. It codes for CASSEVGQETQYF.

The chain recombines TRBV15 with TRBJ2-5, with 7 bases matching TRBD1. Losses at the gene ends were 2 bases for V and 5 bases for J; bases not matched to a gene: 5. Germline CDR1 LNHNV, CDR2 YYDKDF (reference sequence). The CDR3 runs 14 residues. This chain's CDR3 is CATSRSTGLETQYF. CDR3 in DNA: TGTGCCACCAGCAGATCGACAGGGTTGGAGACCCAGTACTTC.

This clone showed up just a few times. This chain connects TRBV7-9 to TRBJ2-7, with D perhaps TRBD1 (6 bases). The V end was cut by 1 base, the J end by 8 bases, with 21 bases between. Germline values: CDR1 SEHNR, CDR2 FQNEAQ (reference sequence). The CDR3 runs to 16 residues. CDR3 region: CASSLVGTLDRVQQYF. The CDR3 DNA follows: TGTGCCAGCAGCTTAGTAGGGACATTAGATCGGGTCCAGCAGTACTTC.

This clone was found a few times. The chain couples TRBV9 to TRBJ2-2; possible D gene TRBD2, 5 bases. Per germline, CDR1 SGDLS and CDR2 YYNGEE. V was trimmed by 0 bases and J by 1 base, leaving 10 bases between them. The CDR3 covers 16 residues. The chain's CDR3 is CASSVATSGNTGELFF. The CDR3 DNA reads TGTGCCAGCAGCGTAGCAACCAGCGGGAACACCGGGGAGCTGTTTTTT.

This chain links TRBV19 with TRBJ1-1; D is perhaps TRBD1 (5 bases). CDR1 and CDR2 from the germline V gene are LNHDA and SQIVND (reference sequence). Trimming removed 3 bases from V and 6 bases from J, with 11 bases in between. The CDR3 totals 13 residues. Written as DNA, the CDR3 is TGTGCCAGTAGTATCGGGCGCAGGGCTGAAGCTTTCTTT. This encodes CASSIGRRAEAFF.